The sequence of this T cell receptor (beta chain) was determined in a study of blood T cell repertoires in COVID-19. Study at large: The origin of the acute and convalescent COVID-19 samples was the United States, Italy and Spain. Nucleic acid was either cDNA or gDNA, and it came from T cells, B-cell-depleted T cells, or PBMCs.

In the original analysis: Reference gene primer amplification gave nucleated cell count estimates. Assay: immunoSEQ multiplex PCR; the TCRdb copy retains only in-frame clones and omits some. V and J calls and clone size come straight from that table; D and trimming were deduced from the DNA. Of approximately 220,000 clones listed, 80% to 90% are singletons. The CDR3 length is 14 residues. V lost 3 bases and J 4 bases, leaving 10 bases between the germline ends. Per the germline V gene, CDR1 is SGHRS and CDR2 is YFSETQ. The V call is TRBV5-1, the J call TRBJ1-4, with no clear D. This receptor was taken from a woman aged 70-85 years with acute or convalescent COVID-19. The specimen was peripheral blood. The CDR3 here is CASSSAGHNEKLFF. The CDR3 nucleotides are TGCGCCAGCAGCTCCGCAGGTCATAATGAAAAACTGTTTTTT.